This TCR beta chain derives from a study of blood T cell repertoires in COVID-19. Study context: Some COVID-19 samples were acute and others convalescent; all came from the United States, Italy and Spain. T cells, B-cell-depleted T cells, or PBMCs supplied cDNA or gDNA.

Produced via immunoSEQ multiplex PCR; TCRdb's table is partial and in-frame only. This table has 200,000 to 250,000 clones, around 80% appearing once. The CDR3 loop spans 12 amino acids. Trimming took 4 bases from V and 9 from J, leaving 12 bases between them. The V gene is TRBV12-3 or TRBV12-4, the J gene TRBJ1-2; weak D call: TRBD1 (6 bases). What was sequenced was peripheral blood. This clonotype was obtained from a woman in her 70s with acute or convalescent COVID-19. The CDR3 DNA follows: TGTGCCAGCAGTTGGGGACAAACTAGCTACACCTTC. It encodes CASSWGQTSYTF.